Listed here is a single TCR beta chain. The sample is drawn from a study of brain T cells in children with intractable seizures. Profiled with immunoSEQ multiplex PCR; TCRdb holds only in-frame clones, not every one. The sample lists over 95,000 clones; under 95% were seen once. The CDR3 is 14 residues long. Germline assignment: CDR1 MNHEY and CDR2 SMNVEV (reference sequence). V was pared by 3 bases and J by 4 bases, with 13 bases between. Sequencing used peripheral blood, obtained at surgery. The rearrangement links TRBV27 to TRBJ2-7; no reliable D call. The clonotype originates from a boy under two years old with hemimegalencephaly and intractable seizures. The CDR3 nucleotides are TGTGCCAGCAGTTTTAACGGGTTCTTTTACGAGCAGTACTTC. It codes for CASSFNGFFYEQYF.